This T cell receptor (beta chain) was observed in a study of T cell responses to AZD1222 COVID-19 vaccine. About the study: Analyses pooled second doses at about 4 or about 12 weeks.

The ends were cut back, 8 bases at V and 4 bases at J, with 7 bases in the middle. The CDR3 is made up of 11 amino acids. CDR1 and CDR2 from the germline V gene are MNHNY and SVGAGI (reference sequence). Findings and caveats of the study: Unmutated variant regions reportedly attract nearly half of all spike-specific TCRs. Spike was spanned by vaccine-associated CD4 TCRs, with dominance at 160-218 and 743-854. Donors, mostly white British, included more females; clonal diversity was possibly underestimated.

Details on this clone: As yet, its antigen is unknown.

Some clones are missing from TCRdb's copy, which holds only in-frame ones; the method was immunoSEQ multiplex PCR. Of 65,000 or so clones in the sample, roughly 84% were seen once. The receptor comes from an adult in good health. The chain joins TRBV6-6 to TRBJ2-3; D may be TRBD2 (6 bases). The sample consisted of peripheral blood, taken on day 0 of AZD1222 vaccination. The CDR3, as DNA: TGTGCCAGCGGGGGGTCAGATACGCAGTATTTT. It specifies CASGGSDTQYF.